This TCR beta chain was documented in a study of blood T cells in healthy people across ages. Whole-study findings and limits: Diversity estimates drawn from one million T cells were deemed underestimates.

Germline-derived CDR1 and CDR2 are SNHLY and FYNNEI. This CDR3 comprises 15 residues. V was pared by 9 bases and J by 5 bases, with 20 bases between. Primers used in a second PCR of roughly 6 to 12 cycles were a sample-barcoded 5' primer and a J-beta primer mix. In TCRdb, the 5' RACE reads were re-called with MiXCR into one record per CDR3 protein. The sample contains roughly 800,000 distinct CDR3 sequences, 58% of which appear only once. For this clonotype: What it recognizes is unknown.

The sample consisted of blood. The sequence came from a man aged 25 to 40 in good health. The rearrangement uses TRBV2 and TRBJ1-5, with unresolved D. The CDR3 DNA reads TGTGCCAGTGGCCGGTTACGGTACCGCGATCAGCCCCAGCATTTT. Its translation is CASGRLRYRDQPQHF.